This T cell receptor beta chain was documented in a study of T cell repertoires in cytomegalovirus infection. Each CDR3 protein gets one entry after TCRdb re-called the reads with MiXCR. The sample yields about 920,000 distinct CDR3 sequences, 31% seen once. Trimming at V came to 0 bases and at J to 4 bases, leaving 15 bases not matched to a gene. The CDR3 runs to 18 residues. CDR1 and CDR2 (germline): PRHDT, FYEKMQ (reference sequence). A few counts support this clonotype. The antigen is unknown. Material: cultured CD8+ T cells from PBMCs, obtained from culture after CMV antigen stimulation. V and J are TRBV13 and TRBJ2-7, with 7 bases lining up with TRBD2. The TCR was taken from a human donor in good health (CMV status not recorded). Some clones in this sample may be carry-over from other donors' samples. CDR3 coding DNA: TGTGCCAGCAGCTTAGGCCAGAGCGGGGCGTCCGGGATGTACGAGCAGTACTTC. This codes for CASSLGQSGASGMYEQYF.